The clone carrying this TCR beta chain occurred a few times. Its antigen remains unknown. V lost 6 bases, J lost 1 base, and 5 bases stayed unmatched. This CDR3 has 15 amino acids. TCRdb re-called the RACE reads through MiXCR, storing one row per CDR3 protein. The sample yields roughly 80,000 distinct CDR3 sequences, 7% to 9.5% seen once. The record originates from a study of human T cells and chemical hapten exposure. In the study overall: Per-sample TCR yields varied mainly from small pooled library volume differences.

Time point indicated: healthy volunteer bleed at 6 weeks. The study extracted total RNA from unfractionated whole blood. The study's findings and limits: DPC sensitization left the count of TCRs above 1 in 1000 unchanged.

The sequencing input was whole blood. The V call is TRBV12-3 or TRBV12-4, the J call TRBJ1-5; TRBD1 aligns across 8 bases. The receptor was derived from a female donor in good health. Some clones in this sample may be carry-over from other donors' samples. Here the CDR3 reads CASRWTGISNQPQHF. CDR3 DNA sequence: TGTGCCAGCAGATGGACAGGGATAAGCAATCAGCCCCAGCATTTT.